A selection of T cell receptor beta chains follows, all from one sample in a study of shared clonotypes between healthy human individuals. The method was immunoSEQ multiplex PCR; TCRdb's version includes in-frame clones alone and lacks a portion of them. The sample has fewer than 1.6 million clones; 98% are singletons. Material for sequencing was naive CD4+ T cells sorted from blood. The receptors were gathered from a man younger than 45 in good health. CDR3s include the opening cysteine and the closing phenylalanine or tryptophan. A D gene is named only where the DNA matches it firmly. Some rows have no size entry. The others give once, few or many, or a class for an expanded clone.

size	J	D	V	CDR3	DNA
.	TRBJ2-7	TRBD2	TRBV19	CASSPLGLADFYEQYF	TGTGCCAGTAGCCCCTTGGGACTAGCGGATTTCTACGAGCAGTACTTC
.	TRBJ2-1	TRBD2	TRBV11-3	CASSLDHPSGRDNEQFF	TGTGCCAGCAGCTTAGATCACCCTAGCGGGAGAGACAATGAGCAGTTCTTC
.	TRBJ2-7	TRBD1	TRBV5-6	CASSSYRGRLEQYF	TGTGCCAGCAGCTCCTACAGGGGGCGCCTCGAGCAGTACTTC
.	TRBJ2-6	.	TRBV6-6	CASSYRQGTGANVLTF	TGTGCCAGCAGTTACCGGCAGGGAACCGGGGCCAACGTCCTGACTTTC
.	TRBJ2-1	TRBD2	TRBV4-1	CASSQDASGRVGTYNEQFF	TGCGCCAGCAGCCAAGACGCTAGCGGGAGGGTGGGGACCTACAATGAGCAGTTCTTC
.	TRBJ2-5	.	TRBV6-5	CASSYPPTETQYF	TGTGCCAGCAGTTACCCTCCAACGGAGACCCAGTACTTC
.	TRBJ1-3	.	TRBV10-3	CAISDPGESSGNTIYF	TGTGCCATCAGTGACCCAGGAGAATCCTCTGGAAACACCATATATTTT
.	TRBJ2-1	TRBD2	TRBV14	CASSQEGPGLAGKQFF	TGTGCCAGCAGCCAAGAAGGCCCCGGTCTAGCGGGAAAGCAGTTCTTC
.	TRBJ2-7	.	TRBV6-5	CASSYPGSGYEQYF	TGTGCCAGCAGTTACCCGGGATCCGGGTACGAGCAGTACTTC
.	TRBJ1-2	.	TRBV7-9	CASSLRPEQGNYGYTF	TGTGCCAGCAGCTTACGACCGGAACAGGGAAACTATGGCTACACCTTC
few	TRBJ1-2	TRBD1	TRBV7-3	CASSPTVDRVYGYTF	TGTGCCAGCAGCCCCACCGTGGACAGGGTCTATGGCTACACCTTC
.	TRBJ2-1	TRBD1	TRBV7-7	CASSPGTGAKEQFF	TGTGCCAGCAGCCCCGGGACAGGGGCTAAGGAGCAGTTCTTC
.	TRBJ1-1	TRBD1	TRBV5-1	CASSGQGGDTEAFF	TGCGCCAGCAGCGGACAGGGGGGCGACACTGAAGCTTTCTTT
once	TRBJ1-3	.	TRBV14	CASSQDTDWRTGNTIYF	TGTGCCAGCAGCCAAGATACCGACTGGCGGACTGGAAACACCATATATTTT
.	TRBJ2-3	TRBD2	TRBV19	CATKALAGGSTDTQYF	TGTGCCACTAAAGCGCTAGCGGGAGGTAGCACAGATACGCAGTATTTT
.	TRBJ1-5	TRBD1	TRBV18	CASSPTGGNQPQHF	TGTGCCAGCTCACCGACAGGGGGCAATCAGCCCCAGCATTTT
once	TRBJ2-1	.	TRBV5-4	CASRGDLPDYNEQFF	TGTGCCAGCAGGGGTGATCTTCCGGACTACAATGAGCAGTTCTTC
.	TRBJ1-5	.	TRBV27	CASSRVPSQPQHF	TGTGCCAGCAGTCGAGTGCCGAGTCAGCCCCAGCATTTT
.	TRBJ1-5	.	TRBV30	CAWNQGGNQPQHF	TGTGCCTGGAACCAGGGCGGGAATCAGCCCCAGCATTTT
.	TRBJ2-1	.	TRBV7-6	CASSLGRGYSLQNEQFF	TGTGCCAGCAGCTTAGGGCGTGGTTACTCTCTGCAAAATGAGCAGTTCTTC
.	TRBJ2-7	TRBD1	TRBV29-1	CSVEYRGQVTYEQYF	TGCAGCGTTGAATATAGGGGACAGGTAACCTACGAGCAGTACTTC
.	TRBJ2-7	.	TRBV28	CASRQEQGPIYEQYF	TGTGCCAGCAGACAAGAGCAGGGACCGATCTACGAGCAGTACTTC
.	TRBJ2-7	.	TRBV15	CATSRDYAGLRYEQYF	TGTGCCACCAGCAGAGATTACGCGGGGCTGCGATACGAGCAGTACTTC
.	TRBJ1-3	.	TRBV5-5	CASSLSGNSGNTIYF	TGTGCCAGCAGCTTGTCGGGGAACTCTGGAAACACCATATATTTT
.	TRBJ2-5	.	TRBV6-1	CASSRDPTPETQYF	TGTGCCAGCAGTAGGGACCCTACCCCAGAGACCCAGTACTTC
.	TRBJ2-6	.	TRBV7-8	CASSSRGANVLTF	TGTGCCAGCAGCAGTAGAGGGGCCAACGTCCTGACTTTC
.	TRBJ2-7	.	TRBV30	CAWTRGYEQYF	TGTGCCTGGACTAGAGGATACGAGCAGTACTTC
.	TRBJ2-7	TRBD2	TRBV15	CATSRGGNYEQYF	TGTGCCACCAGCCGGGGAGGGAATTACGAGCAGTACTTC
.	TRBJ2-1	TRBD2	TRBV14	CASTPLAGGYNEQFF	TGTGCCAGCACCCCATTAGCGGGAGGCTACAATGAGCAGTTCTTC
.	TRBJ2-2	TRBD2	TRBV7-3	CASSRNSGRSSGELFF	TGTGCCAGCAGCAGGAATAGCGGGAGATCGAGCGGGGAGCTGTTTTTT
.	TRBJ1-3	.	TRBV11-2	CASSLVARASSGNTIYF	TGTGCCAGCAGCTTGGTCGCCCGGGCTAGCTCTGGAAACACCATATATTTT
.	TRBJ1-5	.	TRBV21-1	CASSKATAQGATYYSNQPQHF	TGTGCCAGCAGCAAAGCGACTGCACAGGGGGCTACTTATTATAGCAATCAGCCCCAGCATTTT
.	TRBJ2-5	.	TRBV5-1	CASSLTRQETQYF	TGCGCCAGCAGCTTAACCAGGCAAGAGACCCAGTACTTC
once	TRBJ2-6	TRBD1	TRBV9	CASTPRDSPLWANVLTF	TGTGCCAGCACCCCGAGGGACAGCCCTCTGTGGGCCAACGTCCTGACTTTC
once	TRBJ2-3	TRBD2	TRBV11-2	CASSPDSGRAWDTQYF	TGTGCCAGCAGCCCAGACAGCGGGAGGGCCTGGGATACGCAGTATTTT
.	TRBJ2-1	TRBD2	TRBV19	CASSILGTSGRTEQFF	TGTGCCAGTAGTATCCTAGGGACTAGCGGGAGAACTGAGCAGTTCTTC
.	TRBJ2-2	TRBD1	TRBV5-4	CASSQGQGRVTGELFF	TGTGCCAGCAGCCAAGGACAGGGTAGGGTCACCGGGGAGCTGTTTTTT
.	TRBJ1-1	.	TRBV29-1	CSVASGWGMNTEAFF	TGCAGCGTTGCCTCGGGTTGGGGGATGAACACTGAAGCTTTCTTT
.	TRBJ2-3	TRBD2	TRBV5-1	CASSLGTSGRAADTQYF	TGCGCCAGCAGCTTGGGGACTAGCGGGAGGGCCGCAGATACGCAGTATTTT
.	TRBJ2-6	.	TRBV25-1	CASSDARGANVLTF	TGTGCCAGCAGTGACGCCCGGGGGGCCAACGTCCTGACTTTC